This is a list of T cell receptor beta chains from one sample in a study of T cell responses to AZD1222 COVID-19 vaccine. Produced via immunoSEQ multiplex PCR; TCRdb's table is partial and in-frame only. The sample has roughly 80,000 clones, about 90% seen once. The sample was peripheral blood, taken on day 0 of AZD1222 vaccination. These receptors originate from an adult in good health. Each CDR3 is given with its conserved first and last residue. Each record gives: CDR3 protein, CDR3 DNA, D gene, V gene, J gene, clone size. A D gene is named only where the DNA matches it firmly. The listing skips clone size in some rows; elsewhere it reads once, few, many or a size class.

CDR3 protein: CASSFTQNYGYTF; CDR3 DNA: TGTGCCAGCAGCTTCACACAAAACTATGGCTACACCTTC; D gene: .; V gene: TRBV7-8; J gene: TRBJ1-2; clone size: .
CDR3 protein: CASSPRTGPETQYF; CDR3 DNA: TGTGCCAGCTCACCAAGGACAGGGCCGGAGACCCAGTACTTC; D gene: TRBD1; V gene: TRBV18; J gene: TRBJ2-5; clone size: once
CDR3 protein: CARLVDRDRETQYF; CDR3 DNA: TGCGCCAGATTGGTGGACAGGGACCGAGAGACCCAGTACTTC; D gene: TRBD1; V gene: TRBV10-1; J gene: TRBJ2-5; clone size: .
CDR3 protein: CASSRGLAGAFSEQYF; CDR3 DNA: TGTGCCAGCAGCCGTGGGCTAGCGGGAGCGTTTAGCGAGCAGTACTTC; D gene: TRBD2; V gene: TRBV3-1/TRBV3-2; J gene: TRBJ2-7; clone size: .
CDR3 protein: CASSSLSQGVNEKLFF; CDR3 DNA: TGTGCCAGCAGTTCATTATCGCAGGGGGTGAATGAAAAACTGTTTTTT; D gene: TRBD1; V gene: TRBV28; J gene: TRBJ1-4; clone size: .
CDR3 protein: CSASDSGEGTDTQYF; CDR3 DNA: TGCAGTGCTAGTGACAGCGGAGAAGGCACAGATACGCAGTATTTT; D gene: .; V gene: TRBV20-1; J gene: TRBJ2-3; clone size: few
CDR3 protein: CASSQEVQGRTEAFF; CDR3 DNA: TGTGCCAGCAGCCAAGAGGTCCAGGGTAGGACTGAAGCTTTCTTT; D gene: .; V gene: TRBV14; J gene: TRBJ1-1; clone size: .
CDR3 protein: CASSRYGGRNEQFF; CDR3 DNA: TGTGCCAGCAGCCGGTACGGGGGTCGGAATGAGCAGTTCTTC; D gene: .; V gene: TRBV5-5; J gene: TRBJ2-1; clone size: .
CDR3 protein: CASVKDTYEQYF; CDR3 DNA: TGTGCCAGCGTCAAGGATACCTACGAGCAGTACTTC; D gene: .; V gene: TRBV5-5; J gene: TRBJ2-7; clone size: .
CDR3 protein: CASSARDDEQFF; CDR3 DNA: TGTGCCAGCAGTGCTAGGGACGATGAGCAGTTCTTC; D gene: .; V gene: TRBV6-2/TRBV6-3; J gene: TRBJ2-1; clone size: .
CDR3 protein: CASSLRSWSYTF; CDR3 DNA: TGTGCCAGCAGTTTACGCAGCTGGAGCTACACCTTC; D gene: .; V gene: TRBV12-3/TRBV12-4; J gene: TRBJ1-2; clone size: .
CDR3 protein: CASSKNGRGGTSGQHQETQYF; CDR3 DNA: TGTGCCAGCAGCAAAAACGGAAGGGGGGGGACTAGCGGGCAACACCAAGAGACCCAGTACTTC; D gene: .; V gene: TRBV21-1; J gene: TRBJ2-5; clone size: .
CDR3 protein: CATSDPGRQFF; CDR3 DNA: TGTGCCACCAGTGATCCGGGCCGGCAGTTCTTC; D gene: .; V gene: TRBV24-1; J gene: TRBJ2-1; clone size: .
CDR3 protein: CASSLGTPLVTDTQYF; CDR3 DNA: TGTGCCAGCAGCCTCGGGACTCCATTAGTCACAGATACGCAGTATTTT; D gene: .; V gene: TRBV9; J gene: TRBJ2-3; clone size: .
CDR3 protein: CASSSTDRGKDYGYTF; CDR3 DNA: TGTGCCAGCAGCTCGACCGACAGGGGCAAGGACTATGGCTACACCTTC; D gene: TRBD1; V gene: TRBV28; J gene: TRBJ1-2; clone size: .
CDR3 protein: CASSLGPGASYEQYF; CDR3 DNA: TGTGCCAGCAGTTTGGGGCCGGGGGCGTCCTACGAGCAGTACTTC; D gene: .; V gene: TRBV28; J gene: TRBJ2-7; clone size: .
CDR3 protein: CASSLAGGVGSYEQYF; CDR3 DNA: TGTGCCAGCAGCTTAGCGGGGGGAGTAGGGTCCTACGAGCAGTACTTC; D gene: .; V gene: TRBV7-2; J gene: TRBJ2-7; clone size: .
CDR3 protein: CASRTGGIQPQHF; CDR3 DNA: TGTGCCAGCAGGACAGGGGGCATTCAGCCCCAGCATTTT; D gene: TRBD1; V gene: TRBV28; J gene: TRBJ1-5; clone size: .
CDR3 protein: CASSELGWGNQPQHF; CDR3 DNA: TGTGCCAGCAGTGAATTGGGATGGGGCAATCAGCCCCAGCATTTT; D gene: .; V gene: TRBV2; J gene: TRBJ1-5; clone size: .